The 18 T cell receptor beta chains reported below all come from one sample, sequenced in a study of brain T cells in children with intractable seizures. This table comes from immunoSEQ multiplex PCR, and its TCRdb copy is limited to in-frame clones, with some not included. The repertoire has 95,000 to 120,000 clones, 90% to 95% of them found once; the top ten carry roughly 4%. Here the sequenced sample was peripheral blood, taken at surgery. The receptor set was obtained from a boy under three years old with hemimegalencephaly and intractable seizures.

V is TRBV7-9 and J is TRBJ1-1; 8 positions match TRBD1. CDR3 length: 15 residues. Germline V gives CDR1 SEHNR, CDR2 FQNEAQ (reference sequence). The V and J ends lost 4 bases and 3 bases, in that order; junction bases with no gene match: 7. This chain's CDR3 is CASSSRTGFYTEAFF. The CDR3 coding sequence is TGTGCCAGCAGCTCTCGGACAGGGTTTTACACTGAAGCTTTCTTT.

The CDR3 sequence is CATGEGLAGADEQFF. The CDR3 nucleotides read TGTGCCACGGGGGAAGGTCTAGCGGGAGCCGATGAGCAGTTCTTC. V and J are TRBV13 and TRBJ2-1; 10 nucleotides line up with TRBD2. The germline gives CDR1 PRHDT, CDR2 FYEKMQ (reference sequence). J lost 8 bases, V lost 10 bases, and 14 bases had no gene match. The CDR3 loop spans 15 amino acids.

This clone was observed a single time. The chain recombines TRBV5-1 with TRBJ2-7, with a possible D match to TRBD1 (6 bases). This CDR3 has 15 amino acids. The V end was cut by 4 bases, the J end by 3 bases, with 17 bases between. Germline lookup yields CDR1 SGHRS and CDR2 YFSETQ. CDR3 in DNA: TGCGCCAGCAGCGCCACCGGGACACAATACTACGAGCAGTACTTC. Translated: CASSATGTQYYEQYF.

For this clone: Other nucleotide sequences in the sample specify the same CDR3. This sequence joins TRBV20-1 and TRBJ1-1, with unresolved D. With 6 bases removed from V and 1 base from J, the gap between germline ends came to 6 bases. This CDR3 region has 11 residues. Germline lookup yields CDR1 DFQATT and CDR2 SNEGSKA (reference sequence). The CDR3 region has the DNA TGCAGTGCGTCCGGGAACACTGAAGCTTTCTTT. It is translated as CSASGNTEAFF.

Concerning this clone itself: The identical CDR3 is also encoded by other nucleotide sequences in the sample. This chain connects TRBV5-1 to TRBJ1-6, with D tentatively TRBD1 (6 bases). Between the trimmed V and J ends, which lost 4 bases and 1 base, there was a span of 9 bases. Germline CDR1 and CDR2: SGHRS and YFSETQ. The CDR3 loop spans 15 amino acids. The CDR3 coding sequence is TGCGCCAGCAGCCTAGGGGGGTCCTATAATTCACCCCTCCACTTT. It yields the protein CASSLGGSYNSPLHF.

In this sample, this clone turned up once. V is TRBV6-5 and J is TRBJ1-2; no clear D. Between the trimmed V and J ends, which lost 6 bases and 1 base, there was a span of 12 bases. The CDR3 covers 14 residues. Germline CDR1 and CDR2: MNHEY and SVGAGI. The CDR3: CASSDGSLNYGYTF. The CDR3 DNA reads TGTGCCAGCAGCGACGGCAGCCTTAACTATGGCTACACCTTC.

V usage is TRBV5-1 and J usage is TRBJ2-5; maybe TRBD1 (6 bases). The germline V gene encodes CDR1 SGHRS and CDR2 YFSETQ. The V end was cut by 1 base, the J end by 5 bases, with 18 bases between. The CDR3 is 16 amino acids. The CDR3 nucleotides read TGCGCCAGCAGCTTGATGTGGGACATCCCCCTCGAGACCCAGTACTTC. It encodes CASSLMWDIPLETQYF. Full variable domain (remainder filled in from reference TRBV5-1 and TRBJ2-5): KAGVTQTPRYLIKTRGQQVTLSCSPISGHRSVSWYQQTPGQGLQFLFEYFSETQRNKGNFPGRFSGRQFSNSRSEMNVSTLELGDSALYLCASSLMWDIPLETQYFGPGTRLLVL.

The chain recombines TRBV5-1 with TRBJ2-3; 10 bases map to TRBD2. This CDR3 has 16 amino acids. The V segment lost 5 bases and the J segment 4 bases; nucleotides outside the gene matches: 10. Germline values: CDR1 SGHRS, CDR2 YFSETQ. The CDR3 region has the DNA TGCGCCAGCAGTCCTATAGCGGGAGGCCCCTCAGATACGCAGTATTTT. Its protein is CASSPIAGGPSDTQYF.

The chain recombines TRBV7-9 with TRBJ2-7; 7 bases align to TRBD1. The V segment lost 7 bases and the J segment 1 base; nucleotides outside the gene matches: 10. The germline V gene has CDR1 SEHNR and CDR2 FQNEAQ (reference sequence). The CDR3 length is 15 residues. CDR3 DNA: TGTGCCAGCACCAACCCCGGGACAGCGTCCTACGAGCAGTACTTC. It is translated as CASTNPGTASYEQYF.

The V gene is TRBV4-3, the J gene TRBJ2-7, with D possibly TRBD1 on 6 matching bases. V lost 2 bases and J lost 0, with 11 bases in between. This CDR3 has 15 residues. Germline CDR1 is LGHNA and CDR2 is YSLEER. The DNA for the CDR3 is TGCGCCAGCAGCCAACTAAGACAGGACTCCTACGAGCAGTACTTC. It translates to CASSQLRQDSYEQYF.

CDR3 DNA: TGTGCCAGCAGCCAAGAAGGAGTACAGGGGGGGGACACTGAAGCTTTCTTT. It specifies CASSQEGVQGGDTEAFF. J is TRBJ1-1 and V is TRBV3-1 (or the pseudogene TRBV3-2); 8 bases agree with TRBD1. The germline gives CDR1 LGHDT, CDR2 YNNKEL (reference sequence). This CDR3 is 17 amino acids long. The V segment lost 0 bases and the J segment 3 bases; nucleotides outside the gene matches: 9.

V is TRBV6-6 and J is TRBJ1-6; D may be TRBD1 (6 bases). V gave up 6 bases and J gave up 9 bases, with 18 bases separating them. From germline, CDR1 is MNHNY and CDR2 SVGAGI (reference sequence). This CDR3 has 15 residues. The CDR3 DNA reads as TGTGCCAGCAGGACCCCAGGGGTCGGGCTTTCACCCCTCCACTTT. Translation gives CASRTPGVGLSPLHF.

This chain joins TRBV2 and TRBJ1-1, with D possibly matching TRBD1 (5 bases). CDR3 length equals 14 residues. The V end was cut by 8 bases, the J end by 3 bases, with 16 bases between. CDR1 is SNHLY and CDR2 is FYNNEI in the germline V gene. Written as DNA, the CDR3 is TGTGCCAGCGCCAATGCGAGGGGTGACACTGAAGCTTTCTTT. This encodes CASANARGDTEAFF.

The gene calls are TRBV11-2 and TRBJ1-2; 9 nucleotides align to TRBD1. The CDR3 is made up of 15 amino acids. With 4 bases clipped from V and 4 bases from J, the junction kept 7 bases outside the gene matches. The germline V gene encodes CDR1 SGHAT and CDR2 FQNNGV. The CDR3 region has the DNA TGTGCCAGCAGCTCCACAGGGGGCGTTGGCTATGGCTACACCTTC. Translation gives CASSSTGGVGYGYTF.

The chain has TRBV27 and TRBJ2-7; TRBD2 matches at 7 bases. V shed 2 bases and J 2 bases; nucleotides not matched to a gene: 15. The CDR3 length is 18 residues. CDR1 and CDR2 from the germline V gene are MNHEY and SMNVEV (reference sequence). The CDR3 nucleotides are TGTGCCAGCAGTTTAGTGGGGGACCCGTGGGGAGGGACCTACGAGCAGTACTTC. Its translation is CASSLVGDPWGGTYEQYF.

The rearrangement joins TRBV9 to TRBJ2-2, with TRBD2 identical over 10 bases. Germline loops: CDR1 SGDLS, CDR2 YYNGEE. This CDR3 comprises 16 residues. V gave up 3 bases and J gave up 6 bases; unmatched junction bases: 8. CDR3 region: CASSALSGRASGELFF. CDR3 DNA sequence: TGTGCCAGCAGCGCCTTGAGCGGGAGGGCCTCCGGGGAGCTGTTTTTT.

The chain recombines TRBV18 with TRBJ2-3; D gene ambiguous. Trimming removed 1 base at V and 2 bases at J, with 7 bases between. This CDR3 region has 14 residues. From germline, CDR1 is KGHSH and CDR2 LQKENI. This chain's CDR3 is CASSPRGNTDTQYF. The CDR3 DNA follows: TGTGCCAGCTCACCACGCGGAAACACAGATACGCAGTATTTT.

CDR3 loop: CASSPWAGTSRNEQFF. DNA of the CDR3: TGTGCCAGCTCACCTTGGGCCGGGACTAGCAGGAATGAGCAGTTCTTC. The chain employs TRBV18 and TRBJ2-1; 9 nucleotides agree with TRBD2. Germline V CDR1 and CDR2: KGHSH, LQKENI. V dropped 3 bases and J dropped 7; count of bases not matched to a gene: 10. This CDR3 is 16 amino acids long. The whole variable domain, filled in from reference TRBV18 and TRBJ2-1, reads NAGVMQNPRHLVRRRGQEARLRCSPMKGHSHVYWYRQLPEEGLKFMVYLQKENIIDESGMPKERFSAEFPKEGPSILRIQQVVRGDSAAYFCASSPWAGTSRNEQFFGPGTRLTVL.